This TCR beta chain derives from a study of T cell repertoires in cytomegalovirus infection. Study-wide context: Signatures in public TCR beta sequences pointed to both CMV infection and matching HLA type. Study-wide findings and caveats: Cumulative public TCR beta family frequency identified carriers of CMV plus the relevant HLA. Dominating the ex vivo response were TCR beta clonotypes that were CMV-specific and HLA-C-restricted.

This clonotype came up a few times. Its matching antigen is unknown. TCRdb reanalysed the reads using MiXCR and keeps one entry per CDR3 protein. In the table there are about 100,000 distinct CDR3 sequences, 20% to 30% of which are singletons. This sequence was found in a human donor in good health (CMV status not recorded). Some clones in this sample may be carry-over from other donors' samples. Sequencing input: CD8+ T cells from PBMCs.

This CDR3 reads CATGTGPSNQPQHF. The CDR3 DNA sequence: TGTGCCACCGGGACAGGACCTAGCAATCAGCCCCAGCATTTT. The genes are TRBV6-6 and TRBJ1-5; 8 nucleotides match TRBD1. CDR1 is MNHNY, CDR2 SVGAGI, per germline (reference sequence). The V segment lost 10 bases and the J segment 0 bases; nucleotides outside the gene matches: 5. The CDR3 is 14 amino acids.